A single T cell receptor beta chain is shown here with its context. Sequencing used immunoSEQ multiplex PCR; TCRdb keeps in-frame clones, though not all of them. The data hold about a million clones, with around 75% observed a single time. The sample is drawn from a study of shared clonotypes between healthy human individuals. Germline V gene data show CDR1 as MNHEY and CDR2 as SMNVEV (reference sequence). The CDR3 contains 16 residues. V was pared by 3 bases and J by 3 bases, with 15 bases between. This sequence was found in a man aged 18 to 30 in good health. V and J are TRBV27 and TRBJ1-5, with no clear D. Sequencing used memory CD4+ T cells sorted from blood. Noted subset: CD45RA-negative fraction. The CDR3 nucleotides are TGTGCCAGCAGTTTCCTTTCGGACCGAAACAATCAGCCCCAGCATTTT. Its translation: CASSFLSDRNNQPQHF.